The 27 T cell receptor beta chains below were found in one sample sequenced in a study of metastatic and nonmetastatic thyroid tumors. Via MiXCR, TCRdb re-called the PCR reads. The sample lists 23,000 or so clones, 20% to 25% occurring once. Thyroid surgery had not been preceded by any treatment in any patient. Sequenced input: blood. These receptors originate from a male donor with papillary thyroid cancer or a benign thyroid nodule (not recorded which). Some clones in this sample may be carry-over from other donors' samples.

Comment on this clone: The junction shows a germline mismatch at one end, possibly a read error. J is TRBJ1-5 and V is TRBV28; a possible D gene is TRBD1 (5 bases). Germline lookup yields CDR1 MDHEN and CDR2 SYDVKM. The CDR3 consists of 18 residues. The DNA of the CDR3 is TGTACCAGCGCGGGACTGCAGGTGGTTGGATATAGCAATCAGCCCCAGCATTTT. Its translation is CTSAGLQVVGYSNQPQHF.

This clone qualifies as medium-sized (0.01 to 0.1%). V and J are TRBV6-8 and TRBJ1-3, with TRBD1 as a possible D gene (5 bases). V lost 8 bases and J lost 3, with 14 bases in between. Germline CDR1 reads MNHGY; CDR2 reads SAAAGT. The CDR3 runs 14 residues. The CDR3 reads CASVDGGFGNTIYF. The CDR3 DNA reads as TGTGCCAGCGTCGACGGGGGTTTTGGAAACACCATATATTTT.

This clone was seen at least ten times. The chain is built from TRBV6-6 and TRBJ2-5; no reliable D call. Germline V gene data show CDR1 as MNHNY and CDR2 as SVGAGI (reference sequence). There are 15 residues in the CDR3. The V and J ends lost 2 bases and 0 bases respectively, with 10 bases between them. CDR3 sequence reads: CASSYIGRDQETQYF. The CDR3 coding sequence is TGTGCCAGCAGTTACATAGGAAGGGACCAAGAGACCCAGTACTTC.

Many counts were recorded for this clone. V gene TRBV28 combines with J gene TRBJ1-1; 10 bases match TRBD1. The CDR3 loop spans 15 amino acids. CDR1 and CDR2 (germline): MDHEN, SYDVKM. V dropped 8 bases and J dropped 4; count of bases not matched to a gene: 10. CDR3 coding DNA: TGTGCCAGCCTGAACGGCCGGACAGGGGGCACTGAAGCTTTCTTT. Protein sequence: CASLNGRTGGTEAFF.

In its sample, this clone was seen many times. The J gene is TRBJ1-2, the V gene TRBV12-3 or TRBV12-4; weak D call: TRBD1 (6 bases). This CDR3 has 14 amino acids. The germline V and J ends were trimmed by 3 bases and 5 bases, with 13 bases remaining between them. The CDR3 region has the DNA TGTGCCAGCAGTTTTTACAGGGAGGTGTATGGCTACACCTTC. This codes for CASSFYREVYGYTF.

In its sample, this clone was seen many times. J is TRBJ2-6 and V is TRBV11-3, with D possibly TRBD2 on 5 matching bases. In germline, CDR1 is SGHNT, CDR2 YENEEA. With 1 base removed from V and 11 bases from J, the gap between germline ends came to 12 bases. This CDR3 region has 14 residues. DNA of the CDR3: TGTGCCAGCAGCTTAGTTTCGGGGTCCCACGTCCTGACTTTC. Translation: CASSLVSGSHVLTF.

This clone was seen at least ten times. The chain is built from TRBV20-1 and TRBJ1-5; D unclear. Trimming removed 0 bases from V and 4 bases from J, with 7 bases in between. CDR1 is DFQATT and CDR2 is SNEGSKA in the germline V gene (reference sequence). The CDR3 loop spans 13 amino acids. The CDR3 nucleotides read TGCAGTGCTAGAGAAACTTGGAATCAGCCCCAGCATTTT. This encodes CSARETWNQPQHF.

Ten or more counts support this clone. This chain connects TRBV2 to TRBJ2-3; TRBD2 aligns across 8 bases. The CDR3 consists of 17 residues. The V gene end was trimmed by 5 bases and the J gene end by 5 bases; junction bases not matched to a gene: 15. CDR1 SNHLY and CDR2 FYNNEI come from the germline V gene. The CDR3 region is CASSPFGGGPGGDTQYF. The CDR3 nucleotides are TGTGCCAGCAGTCCCTTTGGCGGGGGGCCTGGGGGAGATACGCAGTATTTT.

This clone was recorded at least ten times. The chain combines TRBV7-2 with TRBJ1-4; D is possibly TRBD1 (5 bases). This CDR3 contains 16 residues. The germline V gene has CDR1 SGHTA and CDR2 FQGNSA. V was shortened by 2 bases and J by 11 bases, with 21 bases between the two germline ends. This CDR3 reads CASSLIGRVAGGKLFF. The CDR3 DNA reads as TGTGCCAGCAGCTTAATCGGGCGAGTGGCGGGGGGGAAACTGTTTTTT. Full variable domain (rest looked up from reference TRBV7-2 and TRBJ1-4): GAGVSQSPSNKVTEKGKDVELRCDPISGHTALYWYRQSLGQGLEFLIYFQGNSAPDKSGLPSDRFSAERTGGSVSTLTIQRTQQEDSAVYLCASSLIGRVAGGKLFFGSGTQLSVL.

This clone was seen repeatedly, ten times or more. V is TRBV24-1 and J is TRBJ2-1; D remains ambiguous. V was trimmed by 3 bases and J by 3 bases, leaving 14 bases between them. Germline assignment: CDR1 KGHDR and CDR2 SFDVKD. This CDR3 is built from 16 residues. DNA for the CDR3: TGTGCCACCAGTGATGGTCGACCCCTACTCTACAATGAGCAGTTCTTC. It yields the protein CATSDGRPLLYNEQFF.

This clone was detected many times. The chain joins TRBV11-2 to TRBJ1-1; a weak D match, TRBD1 (6 bases). The V end lost 5 bases, the J end lost 4 bases, and 17 bases lay between the germline ends. This CDR3 comprises 15 residues. Looked up from germline, CDR1 is SGHAT and CDR2 is FQNNGV. The CDR3 coding sequence is TGTGCCAGCAGCGACTACAGGGAAGGGGTCACTGAAGCTTTCTTT. This codes for CASSDYREGVTEAFF.

This clone was detected ten times or more. The V call is TRBV10-3, the J call TRBJ1-3, with 7 bases aligning to TRBD1. The V gene end was trimmed by 10 bases and the J gene end by 0 bases; junction bases not matched to a gene: 3. CDR1 and CDR2 (germline): ENHRY, SYGVKD. The CDR3 spans 13 residues. The CDR3 loop reads CATGTASGNTIYF. The CDR3 DNA reads as TGTGCCACCGGGACAGCCTCTGGAAACACCATATATTTT.

This clone was seen repeatedly, ten times or more. The rearrangement uses TRBV15 and TRBJ2-5, with D possibly TRBD1 on 6 matching bases. V shed 4 bases and J shed 5 bases, with 11 bases lying between them. This CDR3 is built from 13 residues. Looked up from germline, CDR1 is LNHNV and CDR2 is YYDKDF (reference sequence). CDR3 DNA: TGTGCCACCAGCATTAGAAGGGGGGAGACCCAGTACTTC. Translation gives CATSIRRGETQYF.

In this sample, this clone turned up many times. Other DNA sequences of this sample code for an identical CDR3. V gene TRBV20-1 combines with J gene TRBJ1-2, with D possibly TRBD1 on 5 matching bases. The CDR3 runs 12 residues. Trimming removed 7 bases at V and 6 bases at J, with 15 bases between. Germline values: CDR1 DFQATT, CDR2 SNEGSKA (reference sequence). CDR3 sequence (DNA): TGCAGTGTTGGCGGGGGGATAGATGGCTACACCTTC. It specifies CSVGGGIDGYTF.

This clone was counted at least ten times. The chain recombines TRBV20-1 with TRBJ2-7; D ambiguous. Germline lookup yields CDR1 DFQATT and CDR2 SNEGSKA (reference sequence). CDR3 length: 14 residues. The CDR3 DNA reads TGCAGCGTAGTTAAGACCCTAACCTCCTACGAGCAGTACTTC. Translation: CSVVKTLTSYEQYF.

The gene calls are TRBV20-1 and TRBJ1-6, with a possible D match to TRBD1 (6 bases). V was pared by 5 bases and J by 0 bases, with 17 bases between. Per germline, CDR1 DFQATT and CDR2 SNEGSKA (reference sequence). The CDR3 sequence is 17 residues long. CDR3 sequence reads: CSALRGGGSSYNSPLHF. CDR3 sequence (DNA): TGCAGTGCTCTGAGGGGGGGCGGGAGCTCCTATAATTCACCCCTCCACTTT.

Concerning this clone itself: A read error may produce the germline difference seen at one junction end. The chain couples TRBV19 to TRBJ1-2; D is perhaps TRBD1 (5 bases). The germline V gene has CDR1 LNHDA and CDR2 SQIVND (reference sequence). This CDR3 has 14 residues. In nucleotides, the CDR3 is TGTGCCAGTAGTATGAGCAGGGTCGTCTATGGCTCCACCTTC. It encodes CASSMSRVVYGSTF.

The table lists this clone with many counts. V and J are TRBV13 and TRBJ1-1; possibly TRBD1 for D (6 bases). Trimming took 5 bases from V and 5 from J, leaving 9 bases between them. There are 12 residues in the CDR3. CDR1 and CDR2 (germline): PRHDT, FYEKMQ (reference sequence). The CDR3 protein is CASSPGDTEAFF. DNA of the CDR3: TGTGCCAGCAGCCCAGGGGATACTGAAGCTTTCTTT.

Ten or more counts support this clone. A much larger clone differs by one base, so this may be a read error. The chain links TRBV11-1 to TRBJ2-2; 7 bases agree with TRBD1. The germline V gene has CDR1 SGHAT and CDR2 FQDESV (reference sequence). CDR3 size: 16 residues. The chain's CDR3 is CASSSTGTANTGELCF. In nucleotides, the CDR3 is TGTGCCAGCAGTTCAACCGGGACAGCGAACACCGGGGAGCTGTGTTTT.

Ten or more counts support this clone. The chain couples TRBV12-3 or TRBV12-4 to TRBJ1-2; D might be TRBD1 (5 bases). Trimming cost V 5 bases and J 3 bases, with 10 bases left between them. The CDR3 totals 13 residues. This chain's CDR3 is CASSPGLYYGYTF. In nucleotides, the CDR3 is TGTGCCAGCAGTCCGGGACTCTACTATGGCTACACCTTC.

As regards this clone: Given a much more abundant clone one base away, this may be a read error. This chain joins TRBV7-3 and TRBJ2-3; 7 bases match TRBD2. The germline V gene has CDR1 SGHTA and CDR2 FQGTGA. The CDR3 consists of 15 residues. The CDR3 DNA is TGTGCCATCAGCAGGTCCGGGACTATGACAGATACGCAGTATTTT. This encodes CAISRSGTMTDTQYF.

This clone was detected many times. This chain uses TRBV30 with TRBJ1-5, with a possible D match to TRBD1 (6 bases). CDR1 and CDR2 (germline): GTSNPN, SVGIG (reference sequence). This CDR3 spans 13 amino acids. V shed 3 bases and J shed 2 bases, with 8 bases lying between them. In DNA, the CDR3 is TGTGCCTGGAGCCCAGGGGGCAATCAGCCCCAGCATTTT. Translation gives CAWSPGGNQPQHF.

In its sample, this clone was seen many times. This rearrangement joins TRBV11-2 to TRBJ2-7; D possibly corresponds to TRBD2 (5 bases). CDR1 and CDR2 from the germline V gene are SGHAT and FQNNGV. Trimming stripped 0 bases from V and 1 base from J, with 10 bases between. CDR3 length: 15 amino acids. For the CDR3, the DNA is TGTGCCAGCAGCTTAGATGCTAGCAGATCCTACGAGCAGTACTTC. Encoded protein: CASSLDASRSYEQYF.

This CDR3 reads CASSPRDNYYEQYF. DNA of the CDR3: TGTGCCAGCTCACCTCGGGACAACTACTACGAGCAGTACTTC. V and J are TRBV18 and TRBJ2-7, with D tentatively TRBD1 (6 bases). V lost 3 bases and J 3 bases, leaving 12 bases between the germline ends. This CDR3 is 14 amino acids long. Germline V gene sequence: CDR1 KGHSH, CDR2 LQKENI.

The table lists this clone with a few counts. The junction does not match germline at one end; this may be a read error. This chain uses TRBV6-1 with TRBJ2-3; D call uncertain. The CDR3 sequence is 12 residues long. Germline lookup yields CDR1 MNHNS and CDR2 SASEGT. The CDR3 loop reads CASSDCTYTQYF. CDR3 DNA sequence: TGTGCCAGCAGTGATTGCACATATACGCAGTATTTT.

This clone was recorded many times. The chain joins TRBV11-1 to TRBJ2-3; TRBD2 agrees at 11 bases. J gave up 3 bases and V 6 bases, and 14 bases lay outside the gene matches. CDR3 length equals 18 residues. The V gene's germline CDR1 is SGHAT and CDR2 FQDESV (reference sequence). The CDR3 sequence is CASSGPRLAGGGTDTQYF. CDR3 nucleotides: TGTGCCAGCAGTGGGCCGCGGCTAGCGGGAGGAGGTACAGATACGCAGTATTTT. Combining the CDR3 with reference TRBV11-1 and TRBJ2-3 gives the whole variable domain EAEVAQSPRYKITEKSQAVAFWCDPISGHATLYWYRQILGQGPELLVQFQDESVVDDSQLPKDRFSAERLKGVDSTLKIQPAELGDSAMYLCASSGPRLAGGGTDTQYFGPGTRLTVL.

This clone was observed many times. The CDR3: CASRATRGQPQHF. Written as DNA, the CDR3 is TGTGCCAGTAGAGCGACGCGGGGTCAGCCCCAGCATTTT. The chain links TRBV19 to TRBJ1-5, with D uncertain. The CDR3 runs 13 residues. Germline V lookup: CDR1 LNHDA, CDR2 SQIVND (reference sequence). Between the trimmed V and J ends, which lost 6 bases and 6 bases, there was a span of 12 bases.